This T cell receptor beta chain was sequenced for a study of CD8 T cells in Susac syndrome. Random hexamers were used to reverse transcribe an amount of about 0.45 to 1 ug RNA. An immunoSEQ multiplex PCR amplified TCR beta CDR3 over 54 Vbeta and 13 Jbeta. From the immunoSEQ multiplex PCR reads, TCRdb called clonotypes with MiXCR, one entry per CDR3 protein. This sample carries about 280,000 distinct CDR3 sequences, roughly 85% of them seen once, and the ten largest clones take around 0.11%. Sequencing targeted TCR beta in T cells from blood (CD8+ and CD4+). Sequenced sample: CD8+ T cells from PBMCs. The sequence came from a human donor with multiple sclerosis.

The CDR3, as DNA: TGTGCCAGCAGCCCATGGAGCGGGGGCTACGAGCAGTACTTC. It is translated as CASSPWSGGYEQYF. The V and J genes are TRBV27 and TRBJ2-7; 8 nucleotides agree with TRBD2. CDR3 length equals 14 residues. The J segment lost 3 bases and the V segment lost 6 bases, leaving 7 bases of the junction unmatched. CDR1 is MNHEY, CDR2 SMNVEV, per germline (reference sequence).